This T cell receptor (beta chain) comes out of a study of blood T cell repertoires in COVID-19 (dated by TCRdb to 2018 to 2020). Context from the whole study: Collaborator samples came from the United States, Italy and Spain and covered acute and convalescent phases of COVID-19. The material from the prospective study consisted of cDNA or gDNA derived from T cells, B-cell-depleted T cells, or PBMCs. Deeply sampled blood TCRbeta repertoires from subjects exposed to, actively infected with, or recovered from COVID-19 were included in the dataset. A freely available public database, intended as a resource for researchers studying the immune response to SARS-CoV-2, is where the repertoires were released. The samples were drawn from the first 160 participants of the ongoing ImmuneRACE study and from 1,254 subjects provided by 6 global collaborators. Nearly every sample came with metadata listing a de-identified subject ID, COVID-19 status, age in years and sex. Where available, HLA class I and class II types were taken from metadata supplied by the sample provider and were not determined by assay-based typing.

In Seattle, one collaborating source enrolled patients while the infection was active and tracked those patients longitudinally over the course of disease. Collaborating institutions collected whole blood in K2EDTA tubes following their own protocols. For TCRbeta analysis, collaborator samples were shipped as frozen whole blood, as isolated PBMCs, or as DNA extracted from either sample type. Of note for this clone: The antigen it recognizes is unknown. Per-base qualities were not stored, and no clone one base away is much larger.

The immunoSEQ Assay, a bias-controlled multiplex PCR, was used to amplify TCRbeta CDR3 regions from genomic DNA. The authors' pipeline ran thus. Within the assay, amplification of reference gene primers was used to estimate how many nucleated cells each sample contained. To quantify the absolute abundance of each unique TCRbeta CDR3 rearrangement, sequence reads were collapsed and filtered. Productive Simpson clonality was computed per sample as the square root of Simpson's diversity index over productive rearrangements. The source is immuneACCESS, and TCRdb retained only in-frame sequences with V and J called. Part of the clones is not carried over; for the studies checked, unresolved V genes explain less than half of this, and the remainder is unexplained. From that table come the V and J calls and clone size; the DNA was used to work out D and trimming. This sample gives approximately 260,000 clones in total; 90% of them show up just once. The top ten constitute 2.1% of the sample.

What the authors observed across the whole study: The quantity of clinical and demographic metadata differed by source and by participant and was supplied without curation.

Including cysteine and phenylalanine, the CDR3 has 16 amino acids. The kept DNA is CDR3 alone, 48 bases in frame from the first base. The rearranged chain carries TRBV21-1 and TRBJ1-4; the table's D call TRBD1 went unverified against the DNA. TRBV21-1 is a pseudogene. The TCR sequence derives from a woman aged 55 to 70 with COVID-19, enrolled during active disease. Material for sequencing was peripheral blood. The CDR3 reads CASSKATPGWNEKLFF. The DNA is TGTGCCAGCAGCAAAGCCACGCCAGGGTGGAATGAAAAACTGTTTTTT.